These T cell receptor beta chains were read from a single sample in a study of beta chain features in type 1 diabetes. Sequencing was performed with immunoSEQ multiplex PCR; in TCRdb, only in-frame clones are kept and a portion is missing. The sample contains 310,000 or so clones, 15% of which appear only once. The sample comprised naive CD4+ T cells from blood. These receptor sequences come from a man between 18 and 35 years old with type 1 diabetes. Both conserved end residues are part of each CDR3. The D gene is left open where the match is weak. The size of a clone is reported for some rows only, either as once, few or many, or as a class for expanded clones.

TRBJ1-6 | . | TRBV30 | . | TGTGCCTGGAGTCCTGACACGTCCGGCTCACCCCTCCACTTT | CAWSPDTSGSPLHF
TRBJ1-5 | . | TRBV9 | once | TGTGCCAGCAGCCCGACCGGGGGAGGGGGACAGCCCCAGCATTTT | CASSPTGGGGQPQHF
TRBJ1-1 | . | TRBV18 | . | TGTGCCAGCTCACCTCCTTCGGACAGTGAAGCTTTCTTT | CASSPPSDSEAFF
TRBJ2-5 | TRBD2 | TRBV30 | few | TGTGCCTGGAGGACTAGCGGGGGCACGCAGACCCAGTACTTC | CAWRTSGGTQTQYF
TRBJ2-2 | . | TRBV7-8 | few | TGTGCCAGCAGCCAGATACAGGGCTACGGGGAGCTGTTTTTT | CASSQIQGYGELFF
TRBJ1-1 | . | TRBV9 | few | TGTGCCAGCAGCGCTACTGGGGAGAGCACTGAAGCTTTCTTT | CASSATGESTEAFF
TRBJ1-1 | . | TRBV11-2 | . | TGTGCCAGCAGCTTAAACAGGGTACACACTGAAGCTTTCTTT | CASSLNRVHTEAFF
TRBJ2-7 | . | TRBV2 | . | TGTGCCAGCAGTGAAGTACAGGGAGGGGAGCAGTACTTC | CASSEVQGGEQYF
TRBJ2-2 | TRBD2 | TRBV10-3 | few | TGTGCCATCAGTGACCTGACTAGCGGGGGTAACACCGGGGAGCTGTTTTTT | CAISDLTSGGNTGELFF
TRBJ1-1 | . | TRBV29-1 | . | TGCAGCGTTGAATACTTACGGCGGGATAGGACTGAAGCTTTCTTT | CSVEYLRRDRTEAFF
TRBJ2-6 | . | TRBV5-1 | few | TGCGCCAGCAGCTCCGGGGCTGGGGCCAACGTCCTGACTTTC | CASSSGAGANVLTF
TRBJ2-7 | . | TRBV18 | . | TGTGCCAGCTCACCAGGGCAGAACTACGAGCAGTACTTC | CASSPGQNYEQYF
TRBJ2-3 | . | TRBV6-4 | . | TGTGCCAGCAGTGAAATAGCGAGCACAGATACGCAGTATTTT | CASSEIASTDTQYF
TRBJ2-7 | TRBD1 | TRBV6-5 | . | TGTGCCAGCAACAACCAGGGGGTCTCCTACGAGCAGTACTTC | CASNNQGVSYEQYF
TRBJ1-4 | . | TRBV7-9 | . | TGTGCCACCGACGGGGGGACTGAAAAACTGTTTTTT | CATDGGTEKLFF
TRBJ1-2 | . | TRBV29-1 | . | TGCAGCGACCGAGAGTATGGCTACACCTTC | CSDREYGYTF
TRBJ2-3 | TRBD2 | TRBV27 | few | TGTGCCAGACAAAAGCGGGGGAACACAGATACGCAGTATTTT | CARQKRGNTDTQYF
TRBJ1-4 | TRBD1 | TRBV2 | few | TGTGCCAGTTACGGACAGGGCGAGAATGAAAAACTGTTTTTT | CASYGQGENEKLFF
TRBJ2-4 | . | TRBV19 | . | TGTGCCAGTAGTCCTCGGACAGCCGTTCAGTACTTC | CASSPRTAVQYF
TRBJ2-3 | TRBD2 | TRBV2 | few | TGTGCCAGCAGCCGGACTAGCGGGGGGACAGATACGCAGTATTTT | CASSRTSGGTDTQYF
TRBJ2-1 | TRBD2 | TRBV30 | . | TGTGCCTGGAGTCCCGGGACTAGCGGTTACAATGAGCAGTTCTTC | CAWSPGTSGYNEQFF
TRBJ1-1 | . | TRBV28 | few | TGTGCCAGCAGTTTCCCGGGGGGTCCGAACACTGAAGCTTTCTTT | CASSFPGGPNTEAFF
TRBJ2-3 | . | TRBV28 | . | TGTGCCAGCAGGGGGGGGGACAGGAGAAGCACAGATACGCAGTATTTT | CASRGGDRRSTDTQYF
TRBJ2-3 | . | TRBV29-1 | . | TGCAGCGTTTCTGGTGAGCAATACACAGATACGCAGTATTTT | CSVSGEQYTDTQYF